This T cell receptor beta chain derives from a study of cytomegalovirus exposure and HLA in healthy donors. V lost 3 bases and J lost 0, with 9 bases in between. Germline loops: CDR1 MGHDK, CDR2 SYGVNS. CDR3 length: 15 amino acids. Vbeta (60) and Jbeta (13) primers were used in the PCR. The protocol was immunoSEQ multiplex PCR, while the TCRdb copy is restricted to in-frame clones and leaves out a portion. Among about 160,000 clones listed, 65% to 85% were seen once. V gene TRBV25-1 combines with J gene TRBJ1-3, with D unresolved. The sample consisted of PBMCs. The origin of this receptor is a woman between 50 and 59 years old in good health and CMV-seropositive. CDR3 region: CASSDAGSSGNTIYF. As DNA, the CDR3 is TGTGCCAGCAGTGATGCGGGCTCCTCTGGAAACACCATATATTTT.